These 15 T cell receptor beta chains originate from one sample sequenced in a study of control samples from healthy donors and cancer patients. Method: immunoSEQ multiplex PCR; TCRdb's copy keeps in-frame clones and lacks some. This sample has tens of thousands of clones, with more than 80% found just once. The sequenced material came from blood. The receptors here all came from a woman in her twenties or thirties in good health.

The genes are TRBV6-5 and TRBJ2-7, with a tentative D call TRBD2 (5 bases). Per the germline V gene, CDR1 is MNHEY and CDR2 is SVGAGI. V lost 4 bases and J 3 bases, leaving 13 bases between the germline ends. This CDR3 has 14 residues. The CDR3 DNA follows: TGTGCCAGCAGTTCTCCGGGATCCTTCTACGAGCAGTACTTC. Translation: CASSSPGSFYEQYF.

The V call is TRBV19, the J call TRBJ2-5; a weak D match, TRBD1 (5 bases). Trimming cost V 5 bases and J 4 bases, with 11 bases left between them. The CDR3 contains 13 residues. Germline lookup yields CDR1 LNHDA and CDR2 SQIVND (reference sequence). The CDR3: CASSYQGVETQYF. The CDR3 nucleotides are TGTGCCAGTAGTTACCAGGGTGTAGAGACCCAGTACTTC.

The chain uses TRBV10-3 and TRBJ2-7; TRBD2 matches 10 bases. This CDR3 has 15 amino acids. With 3 bases clipped from V and 5 bases from J, the junction kept 7 bases outside the gene matches. Germline assignment: CDR1 ENHRY and CDR2 SYGVKD. The CDR3 bases are TGTGCCATCAGTGAATCTAGCGGGAGAGTAGACGAGCAGTACTTC. This encodes CAISESSGRVDEQYF.

V is TRBV5-5 and J is TRBJ1-1; TRBD1 might be the D (5 bases). CDR3 length: 12 residues. The V and J ends lost 0 bases and 6 bases respectively, with 6 bases between them. Germline V gene lookup returns CDR1 SGHKS and CDR2 YYEKEE (reference sequence). In nucleotides, the CDR3 is TGTGCCAGCAGCTTGGTGGGACCTGAAGCTTTCTTT. Its protein is CASSLVGPEAFF. Combining the CDR3 with reference TRBV5-5 and TRBJ1-1 gives the whole variable domain DAGVTQSPTHLIKTRGQQVTLRCSPISGHKSVSWYQQVLGQGPQFIFQYYEKEERGRGNFPDRFSARQFPNYSSELNVNALLLGDSALYLCASSLVGPEAFFGQGTRLTVV.

The chain is built from TRBV5-6 and TRBJ1-2, with 9 bases matching TRBD1. This CDR3 is built from 13 residues. V shed 4 bases, J shed 8 bases, and the junction held 6 bases outside the gene matches. Germline CDR1 reads SGHDT; CDR2 reads YYEEEE. CDR3 sequence: CASSLQGARGYTF. The CDR3 coding sequence is TGTGCCAGCAGCCTACAGGGGGCTCGAGGCTACACCTTC.

The chain is built from TRBV19 and TRBJ1-4; D gene unclear. Germline V gene lookup returns CDR1 LNHDA and CDR2 SQIVND (reference sequence). The CDR3 is 15 residues long. V lost 5 bases to trimming and J lost 0 bases, with 10 bases between them. In nucleotides, the CDR3 is TGTGCCAGTAGTCGGACGGCTACAACTAATGAAAAACTGTTTTTT. This translates into CASSRTATTNEKLFF.

The genes are TRBV6-6 and TRBJ2-2; D gene ambiguous. Germline V lookup: CDR1 MNHNY, CDR2 SVGAGI (reference sequence). The CDR3 length is 16 residues. Trimming cost V 2 bases and J 3 bases, with 13 bases left between them. The CDR3 DNA reads as TGTGCCAGCAGTTACGACCCTCCCGACTACACCGGGGAGCTGTTTTTT. Translated: CASSYDPPDYTGELFF.

The chain uses TRBV5-1 and TRBJ2-2; 10 bases fit TRBD2. J gave up 6 bases and V 1 base, and 3 bases lay outside the gene matches. Germline CDR1 and CDR2: SGHRS and YFSETQ. The CDR3 covers 15 residues. The CDR3 protein is CASSLSLAGAGELFF. The CDR3 DNA sequence: TGCGCCAGCAGCTTGTCTCTAGCGGGAGCCGGGGAGCTGTTTTTT.

The V gene is TRBV13, the J gene TRBJ2-7, with TRBD2 matching over 8 bases. The V gene's germline CDR1 is PRHDT and CDR2 FYEKMQ (reference sequence). Losses at the gene ends were 0 bases for V and 3 bases for J; bases not matched to a gene: 4. The CDR3 loop spans 15 amino acids. The CDR3 loop reads CASSLGLAGFYEQYF. CDR3 nucleotide sequence: TGTGCCAGCAGCTTAGGTCTAGCGGGTTTCTACGAGCAGTACTTC.

The chain carries TRBV18 and TRBJ2-7; a weak D match, TRBD1 (6 bases). This CDR3 has 15 amino acids. Trimming took 6 bases from V and 1 from J, leaving 16 bases between them. From germline, CDR1 is KGHSH and CDR2 LQKENI. CDR3 residues: CASSPNRVFSYEQYF. The CDR3 nucleotides read TGTGCCAGCTCGCCAAACAGGGTATTTTCCTACGAGCAGTACTTC.

The CDR3 region is CASSQNLGQGFVSDGYTF. In nucleotides, the CDR3 is TGTGCCAGCAGCCAAAATCTCGGACAGGGCTTTGTTTCTGATGGCTACACCTTC. The chain is built from TRBV3-1 (or the pseudogene TRBV3-2) and TRBJ1-2; 8 nucleotides match TRBD1. The CDR3 runs to 18 residues. V shed 2 bases, J shed 6 bases, and the junction held 17 bases outside the gene matches. Germline lookup yields CDR1 LGHDT and CDR2 YNNKEL (reference sequence).

This clone was found once. Written as DNA, the CDR3 is TGTGCCAGCACCGGACAGCTTAATGAAAAACTGTTTTTT. Translated: CASTGQLNEKLFF. The chain combines TRBV2 with TRBJ1-4; a possible D gene is TRBD1 (6 bases). Germline CDR1 is SNHLY and CDR2 is FYNNEI. The V gene lost 7 bases and the J gene lost 4 bases, with 10 bases spanning the gap. The CDR3 extends over 13 amino acids.

V is TRBV23-1 and J is TRBJ2-7; D is perhaps TRBD2 (5 bases). TRBV23-1 is flagged as an ORF with uncertain function. Deletions cut 1 base from V and 2 bases from J, with 15 bases between. There are 16 residues in the CDR3. Here the CDR3 DNA reads TGCGCCAGCAGTCAATGCGGGCCTCATTACCCCTACGAGCAGTACTTC. The encoded protein is CASSQCGPHYPYEQYF.

This sequence joins TRBV11-2 and TRBJ2-2, with 8 bases matching TRBD2. The CDR3 is 15 amino acids. Trimming at V came to 4 bases and at J to 5 bases, leaving 6 bases not matched to a gene. Germline V gene sequence: CDR1 SGHAT, CDR2 FQNNGV. The CDR3, as DNA: TGTGCCAGCAGCTCGAGCGGGGGTGGGACCGGGGAGCTGTTTTTT. This sequence encodes CASSSSGGGTGELFF. Using reference TRBV11-2 and TRBJ2-2 for the parts outside the CDR3, the full variable domain is EAGVAQSPRYKIIEKRQSVAFWCNPISGHATLYWYQQILGQGPKLLIQFQNNGVVDDSQLPKDRFSAERLKGVDSTLKIQPAKLEDSAVYLCASSSSGGGTGELFFGEGSRLTVL.

The chain joins TRBV12-3 or TRBV12-4 to TRBJ1-1, with 7 bases fitting TRBD1. CDR3 length: 13 residues. V lost 6 bases to trimming and J lost 9 bases; unmatched junction nucleotides: 10. The CDR3 loop reads CASSAGTEVQAFF. In DNA, the CDR3 is TGTGCCAGCAGCGCGGGGACAGAAGTACAAGCTTTCTTT.